One and the same sample provided the 20 T cell receptor beta chains below, sequenced in a study of CD8+ T cells in alopecia areata. Treatment given: oral pan-JAK inhibitor, 5-10 mg twice daily. The authors extracted RNA and reverse transcribed it into cDNA as the sequencing template. The method was immunoSEQ multiplex PCR; TCRdb's version includes in-frame clones alone and lacks a portion of them. The sample has more than 200,000 clones, less than 45% seen once. The material sequenced was CD4+ T cells sorted from blood, taken around week 36, from a patient treated with tofacitinib. All receptors come from a human donor with alopecia areata.

This clone was observed a handful of times. The chain couples TRBV29-1 to TRBJ2-2; weak D call: TRBD2 (6 bases). The CDR3 spans 15 residues. Looked up from germline, CDR1 is SQVTM and CDR2 is ANQGSEA. V lost 3 bases and J 5 bases, leaving 16 bases between the germline ends. This CDR3 reads CSVDSQGGGTGELFF. The CDR3 DNA sequence: TGCAGCGTTGATTCCCAGGGAGGAGGTACCGGGGAGCTGTTTTTT.

The chain couples TRBV5-1 to TRBJ2-2; 10 positions match TRBD2. The germline V gene encodes CDR1 SGHRS and CDR2 YFSETQ. The CDR3 consists of 18 residues. V gave up 0 bases and J gave up 6 bases; unmatched junction bases: 11. In DNA form, the CDR3 reads TGCGCCAGCAGCTTGGTGGTCGCTAGCGGGAGTATGGCCGGGGAGCTGTTTTTT. Translated: CASSLVVASGSMAGELFF.

The sample holds a few counts of this clone. This sample also contains other DNA sequences that code for the same CDR3. The chain recombines TRBV28 with TRBJ2-7; no reliable D call. V was trimmed by 1 base and J by 1 base, leaving 11 bases between them. Germline-derived CDR1 and CDR2 are MDHEN and SYDVKM. This CDR3 has 15 residues. The CDR3, as DNA: TGTGCCAGCAGTTTATCCCCTCGTTTATCCTACGAGCAGTACTTC. Encoded protein: CASSLSPRLSYEQYF.

In its sample, this clone was seen a few times. The CDR3 sequence is CASSKARQVRSSNQPQHF. CDR3 DNA: TGTGCCAGCAGCAAAGCTCGGCAGGTCCGGAGTAGCAATCAGCCCCAGCATTTT. V usage is TRBV21-1 and J usage is TRBJ1-5. TRBV21-1 counts as a pseudogene. This CDR3 comprises 18 residues.

The chain carries TRBV4-1 and TRBJ2-1; D may be TRBD1 (5 bases). With 2 bases removed from V and 9 bases from J, the gap between germline ends came to 23 bases. The CDR3 contains 17 residues. Germline lookup yields CDR1 MGHRA and CDR2 YSYEKL. The CDR3 loop is CASSQREGVSSVTEQFF. As DNA, the CDR3 is TGCGCCAGCAGCCAAAGGGAAGGGGTCAGTTCAGTGACTGAGCAGTTCTTC.

V gene TRBV4-2 combines with J gene TRBJ2-2; TRBD1 aligns across 11 bases. After removal of 0 bases from V and 0 bases from J, the junction contained 3 bases not matched to a gene. Per the germline V gene, CDR1 is LGHNA and CDR2 is YNFKEQ. The CDR3 has 18 amino acids. For the CDR3, the DNA is TGTGCCAGCAGCCAAGATGGACAGGGGGCCGCGAACACCGGGGAGCTGTTTTTT. This sequence encodes CASSQDGQGAANTGELFF.

The chain is built from TRBV7-2 and TRBJ2-7; no reliable D call. Trimming pared 1 base from V and 0 bases from J, leaving 13 bases between. Germline lookup yields CDR1 SGHTA and CDR2 FQGNSA. This CDR3 region has 16 residues. CDR3 sequence: CASSLDSSHRSYEQYF. As DNA, the CDR3 is TGTGCCAGCAGCTTAGACAGCTCTCACCGCTCCTACGAGCAGTACTTC.

The CDR3 sequence is CASSVKAVGGYGYTF. Written as DNA, the CDR3 is TGTGCCAGCAGCGTAAAGGCGGTCGGAGGATATGGCTACACCTTC. The gene calls are TRBV9 and TRBJ1-2; D uncertain. Germline assignment: CDR1 SGDLS and CDR2 YYNGEE. The CDR3 contains 15 residues. The ends were cut back, 1 base at V and 5 bases at J, with 15 bases in the middle.

The chain has TRBV9 and TRBJ2-2; TRBD2 aligns across 8 bases. V was pared by 0 bases and J by 3 bases, with 7 bases of the junction left unmatched. The V gene's germline CDR1 is SGDLS and CDR2 YYNGEE. This CDR3 has 17 residues. The CDR3 loop reads CASSVGRLAGHTGELFF. The CDR3 nucleotides are TGTGCCAGCAGCGTAGGTCGTCTAGCGGGCCACACCGGGGAGCTGTTTTTT.

This clone was detected a few times. This rearrangement joins TRBV7-2 to TRBJ1-5, with D hard to call. V was trimmed by 5 bases and J by 3 bases, leaving 8 bases between them. The germline V gene encodes CDR1 SGHTA and CDR2 FQGNSA. The CDR3 totals 13 residues. The CDR3 DNA follows: TGTGCCAGCAGCCTAAGGGCCAATCAGCCCCAGCATTTT. Amino acids: CASSLRANQPQHF.

The rearrangement uses TRBV5-4 and TRBJ2-5; D is unresolved. The ends were cut back, 3 bases at V and 7 bases at J, with 7 bases in the middle. The CDR3 loop spans 11 amino acids. Germline loops: CDR1 SGHNT, CDR2 YYREEE (reference sequence). The CDR3: CASSYERTQYF. The CDR3 bases are TGTGCCAGCAGCTACGAGCGGACCCAGTACTTC.

The rearrangement uses TRBV5-1 and TRBJ2-1; no clear D gene. The CDR3 consists of 15 residues. Trimming pared 3 bases from V and 2 bases from J, leaving 12 bases between. Germline values: CDR1 SGHRS, CDR2 YFSETQ. CDR3 DNA: TGCGCCAGCAGCTCAGCTATAGGGCCCTACAATGAGCAGTTCTTC. This codes for CASSSAIGPYNEQFF.

This clone was observed a handful of times. The J gene is TRBJ1-2, the V gene TRBV5-8; possible D gene TRBD1, 5 bases. The CDR3 consists of 11 residues. The V gene lost 4 bases and the J gene lost 7 bases, with 8 bases spanning the gap. Germline CDR1 is SGHTS and CDR2 is YDEGEE. The CDR3, as DNA: TGTGCCAGCAGCATCGGGGCTGGCTACACCTTC. Protein: CASSIGAGYTF.

This chain links TRBV30 with TRBJ2-3, with D possibly matching TRBD2 (5 bases). V lost 8 bases and J lost 1, with 10 bases in between. CDR3 length equals 12 residues. Germline-derived CDR1 and CDR2 are GTSNPN and SVGIG (reference sequence). The CDR3 bases are TGTGCCCTGGAGGCGGGCACAGATACGCAGTATTTT. This codes for CALEAGTDTQYF. The full variable domain, its missing parts supplied by reference TRBV30 and TRBJ2-3, is SQTIHQWPATLVQPVGSPLSLECTVEGTSNPNLYWYRQAAGRGLQLLFYSVGIGQISSEVPQNLSASRPQDRQFILSSKKLLLSDSGFYLCALEAGTDTQYFGPGTRLTVL.

V gene TRBV12-5 combines with J gene TRBJ2-5; 9 nucleotides agree with TRBD1. Germline CDR1 LGHNT, CDR2 FRNRAP. V dropped 1 base and J dropped 4; count of bases not matched to a gene: 1. This CDR3 contains 14 residues. The CDR3: CASGLGTGVETQYF. DNA for the CDR3: TGTGCTAGTGGTTTGGGGACAGGGGTAGAGACCCAGTACTTC.

V usage is TRBV15 and J usage is TRBJ1-1; D uncertain. Germline-derived CDR1 and CDR2 are LNHNV and YYDKDF (reference sequence). CDR3 length equals 14 residues. V lost 1 base to trimming and J lost 1 base, with 7 bases between them. The CDR3 nucleotides are TGTGCCACCAGCAGAGTTGGAGCGAACACTGAAGCTTTCTTT. Translated, it gives CATSRVGANTEAFF.

The chain employs TRBV4-3 and TRBJ1-2; unclear D gene. V lost 0 bases to trimming and J lost 3 bases, with 5 bases between them. Germline CDR1 reads LGHNA; CDR2 reads YSLEER. CDR3 length: 13 residues. The CDR3 sequence is CASSQDRDYGYTF. In nucleotides, the CDR3 is TGCGCCAGCAGCCAAGACCGAGACTATGGCTACACCTTC.

A few counts support this clone. The chain carries TRBV27 and TRBJ2-5, with 8 bases aligning to TRBD1. The V and J ends lost 6 bases and 5 bases, in that order; junction bases with no gene match: 8. CDR3 length: 14 amino acids. Germline CDR1 MNHEY, CDR2 SMNVEV (reference sequence). The CDR3 coding sequence is TGTGCCAGCAGGCCGACAGGGGCGATCGAGACCCAGTACTTC. Its protein product is CASRPTGAIETQYF.

This rearrangement joins TRBV5-4 to TRBJ1-1, with D possibly TRBD1 on 5 matching bases. The CDR3 consists of 13 residues. V shed 4 bases and J shed 5 bases, with 12 bases lying between them. Germline loops: CDR1 SGHNT, CDR2 YYREEE (reference sequence). The CDR3 DNA sequence: TGTGCCAGCAGCCAAGGCGGGGGAACTGAAGCTTTCTTT. Its protein is CASSQGGGTEAFF.

This clone was recorded a few times. This chain joins TRBV7-9 and TRBJ1-1, with D maybe TRBD1 (5 bases). The CDR3 is 13 residues long. Germline values: CDR1 SEHNR, CDR2 FQNEAQ (reference sequence). V was pared by 5 bases and J by 6 bases, with 13 bases between. DNA of the CDR3: TGTGCCAGCAGCACTTCCGCGGGGGCTGAAGCTTTCTTT. This encodes CASSTSAGAEAFF.